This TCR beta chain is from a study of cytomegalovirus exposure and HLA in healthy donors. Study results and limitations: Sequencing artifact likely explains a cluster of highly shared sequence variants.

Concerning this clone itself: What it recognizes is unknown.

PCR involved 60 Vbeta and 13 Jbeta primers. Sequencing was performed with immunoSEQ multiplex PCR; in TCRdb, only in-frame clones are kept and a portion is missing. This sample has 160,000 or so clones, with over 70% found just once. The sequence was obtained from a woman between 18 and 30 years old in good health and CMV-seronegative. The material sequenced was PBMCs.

The CDR3 DNA sequence: TGTGCCAGCTCACCATCGGGGACAGAAGAGACCCAGTACTTC. This translates into CASSPSGTEETQYF. The chain is built from TRBV18 and TRBJ2-5; 7 bases are a match to TRBD1. The germline CDR1 and CDR2 sequences are KGHSH and LQKENI. The CDR3 has 14 residues. V shed 2 bases, J shed 3 bases, and the junction held 3 bases outside the gene matches. Drawing the rest from reference TRBV18 and TRBJ2-5, the complete variable domain is NAGVMQNPRHLVRRRGQEARLRCSPMKGHSHVYWYRQLPEEGLKFMVYLQKENIIDESGMPKERFSAEFPKEGPSILRIQQVVRGDSAAYFCASSPSGTEETQYFGPGTRLLVL.